The 27 T cell receptor beta chains below all came from one sample that was sequenced in a study of blood T cell repertoires in COVID-19. Some clones are missing from TCRdb's copy, which holds only in-frame ones; the method was immunoSEQ multiplex PCR. Of approximately 65,000 clones in the sample, approximately 78% are singletons; the top ten hold around 16%. Material: peripheral blood. Receptors were obtained from an elderly man with acute or convalescent COVID-19.

The gene calls are TRBV11-2 and TRBJ2-2, with D perhaps matching TRBD1 (5 bases). V was shortened by 3 bases and J by 0 bases, with 14 bases between the two germline ends. CDR1 and CDR2 (germline): SGHAT, FQNNGV. The CDR3 is made up of 17 amino acids. CDR3 in DNA: TGTGCCAGCAGCTTTATGAGTTTGACAGCGAACACCGGGGAGCTGTTTTTT. Encoded protein: CASSFMSLTANTGELFF. Combining the CDR3 with reference TRBV11-2 and TRBJ2-2 gives the whole variable domain EAGVAQSPRYKIIEKRQSVAFWCNPISGHATLYWYQQILGQGPKLLIQFQNNGVVDDSQLPKDRFSAERLKGVDSTLKIQPAKLEDSAVYLCASSFMSLTANTGELFFGEGSRLTVL.

V is TRBV2 and J is TRBJ2-3; 12 nucleotides match TRBD2. CDR1 SNHLY and CDR2 FYNNEI come from the germline V gene. After removal of 2 bases from V and 5 bases from J, the junction contained 14 bases not matched to a gene. The CDR3 has 19 residues. The DNA for the CDR3 is TGTGCCAGCAGTGAAACGGCTAGCGGGGGGGCGGCTGGGAGAGATACGCAGTATTTT. Its protein is CASSETASGGAAGRDTQYF.

The chain employs TRBV27 and TRBJ2-3; possibly TRBD1 for D (5 bases). The CDR3 is 13 amino acids. Between the trimmed V and J ends, which lost 7 bases and 5 bases, there was a span of 13 bases. Germline lookup yields CDR1 MNHEY and CDR2 SMNVEV (reference sequence). CDR3 sequence (DNA): TGTGCCAGCAAGGGGTCCCTTGGAGATACGCAGTATTTT. Protein product: CASKGSLGDTQYF.

The CDR3 loop reads CASSPGTWADTQYF. CDR3 bases: TGCGCCAGCAGCCCTGGGACATGGGCAGATACGCAGTATTTT. This chain uses TRBV5-1 with TRBJ2-3, with D perhaps TRBD1 (6 bases). Germline V gives CDR1 SGHRS, CDR2 YFSETQ. V dropped 4 bases and J dropped 4 bases, with 13 bases sitting between them. This CDR3 region has 14 residues. Drawing the rest from reference TRBV5-1 and TRBJ2-3, the complete variable domain is KAGVTQTPRYLIKTRGQQVTLSCSPISGHRSVSWYQQTPGQGLQFLFEYFSETQRNKGNFPGRFSGRQFSNSRSEMNVSTLELGDSALYLCASSPGTWADTQYFGPGTRLTVL.

The chain employs TRBV15 and TRBJ1-1; D is possibly TRBD1 (5 bases). Per the germline V gene, CDR1 is LNHNV and CDR2 is YYDKDF (reference sequence). Trimming removed 0 bases from V and 4 bases from J, with 9 bases in between. The CDR3 extends over 14 amino acids. CDR3 residues: CATSREYQGTEAFF. CDR3 nucleotides: TGTGCCACCAGCAGAGAATATCAGGGCACTGAAGCTTTCTTT. The full variable domain, rest sourced from reference TRBV15 and TRBJ1-1, is DAMVIQNPRYQVTQFGKPVTLSCSQTLNHNVMYWYQQKSSQAPKLLFHYYDKDFNNEADTPDNFQSRRPNTSFCFLDIRSPGLGDTAMYLCATSREYQGTEAFFGQGTRLTVV.

With regard to this clone: A read error may account for a junction end that differs from germline. The chain couples TRBV11-1 to TRBJ2-5, with TRBD1 matching 11 bases. Germline V CDR1 and CDR2: SGHAT, FQDESV (reference sequence). The CDR3 is made up of 15 amino acids. DNA of the CDR3: TGTGCCAGCAGCCGGGGACAGGGGGACTCAGAGGCCCAGTACTTC. Translating it yields CASSRGQGDSEAQYF.

V is TRBV25-1 and J is TRBJ2-1; the match to TRBD2 covers 7 bases. V lost 10 bases and J lost 1; bases outside the gene matches: 13. Germline loops: CDR1 MGHDK, CDR2 SYGVNS. The CDR3 extends over 16 amino acids. CDR3 bases: TGTGCCACAAGGGACTATGACATAGATTCCTACAATGAGCAGTTCTTC. Its protein product is CATRDYDIDSYNEQFF. Combining the CDR3 with reference TRBV25-1 and TRBJ2-1 gives the whole variable domain EADIYQTPRYLVIGTGKKITLECSQTMGHDKMYWYQQDPGMELHLIHYSYGVNSTEKGDLSSESTVSRIRTEHFPLTLESARPSHTSQYLCATRDYDIDSYNEQFFGPGTRLTVL.

The V call is TRBV5-4, the J call TRBJ1-1; no clear D gene. CDR3 length: 15 amino acids. The germline V gene has CDR1 SGHNT and CDR2 YYREEE (reference sequence). V was cut by 4 bases and J by 4 bases, with 17 bases left in between. The CDR3 sequence is CASSPNSPLSTEAFF. CDR3 nucleotide sequence: TGTGCCAGCAGCCCAAACTCCCCGTTGAGCACTGAAGCTTTCTTT.

The chain's CDR3 is CASSHGRERVEKLFF. CDR3 bases: TGCGCCAGCAGCCATGGCAGGGAAAGGGTGGAAAAACTGTTTTTT. J is TRBJ1-4 and V is TRBV4-3; D is perhaps TRBD1 (5 bases). V lost 3 bases and J lost 8, with 16 bases in between. From germline, CDR1 is LGHNA and CDR2 YSLEER. The CDR3 has 15 amino acids.

V is TRBV4-2 and J is TRBJ2-7; TRBD2 is a possible D gene (6 bases). Germline V gene lookup returns CDR1 LGHNA and CDR2 YNFKEQ. V dropped 2 bases and J dropped 7 bases, with 6 bases sitting between them. CDR3 size: 11 residues. In DNA, the CDR3 is TGTGCCAGCAGCCAACGGGGGGAGCAGTACTTC. This sequence encodes CASSQRGEQYF.

This sequence joins TRBV28 and TRBJ1-2, with TRBD1 matching over 7 bases. The CDR3 is 13 residues long. CDR1 MDHEN and CDR2 SYDVKM come from the germline V gene. Losses at the gene ends were 3 bases for V and 8 bases for J; bases not matched to a gene: 6. The CDR3 region is CASSLGDREGYTF. The CDR3 DNA reads as TGTGCCAGCAGTTTGGGAGACAGGGAAGGCTACACCTTC.

This clone has at least ten counts. CDR3 DNA sequence: TGTGCCAGCAGCTTAGGTCCAGACCAAGAGACCCAGTACTTC. This translates into CASSLGPDQETQYF. The chain is built from TRBV7-3 and TRBJ2-5; D remains unclear. This CDR3 region has 14 residues. Germline lookup yields CDR1 SGHTA and CDR2 FQGTGA. V shed 2 bases and J shed 0 bases, with 7 bases lying between them.

The chain recombines TRBV6-2 or TRBV6-3 with TRBJ1-1; weak D call: TRBD1 (6 bases). The CDR3 totals 16 residues. Per germline, CDR1 MNHEY and CDR2 SVGEGT. V was shortened by 5 bases and J by 0 bases, with 16 bases between the two germline ends. The CDR3 bases are TGTGCCAGCAGTCTCAACGCTAGACAGGTGAACACTGAAGCTTTCTTT. This sequence encodes CASSLNARQVNTEAFF.

This chain's CDR3 is CATWDRGSGANVLTF. The CDR3 DNA sequence: TGTGCCACTTGGGACAGGGGGTCTGGGGCCAACGTCCTGACTTTC. The rearrangement uses TRBV19 and TRBJ2-6, with 11 bases matching TRBD1. The J segment lost 1 base and the V segment lost 10 bases, leaving 3 bases of the junction unmatched. The CDR3 contains 15 residues. The V gene's germline CDR1 is LNHDA and CDR2 SQIVND (reference sequence).

The chain has TRBV28 and TRBJ1-5, with TRBD1 identical over 8 bases. CDR1 is MDHEN, CDR2 SYDVKM, per germline. This CDR3 is built from 14 residues. V gave up 4 bases and J gave up 7 bases; unmatched junction bases: 6. The CDR3, as DNA: TGTGCCAGCAGTTCAGGACAGGGCTGGCAGCCCCAGCATTTT. Protein product: CASSSGQGWQPQHF.

About this clone: At one boundary the junction diverges from the germline segment, which might be a read error. The chain combines TRBV7-2 with TRBJ2-7, with D perhaps TRBD1 (6 bases). The germline gives CDR1 SGHTA, CDR2 FQGNSA. CDR3 length equals 14 residues. The chain's CDR3 is CASSLQTGSHEQYF. As DNA, the CDR3 is TGTGCCAGCAGCCTCCAGACAGGCTCCCACGAGCAGTACTTC.

The V gene is TRBV28, the J gene TRBJ2-1, with TRBD2 identical over 11 bases. The V gene's germline CDR1 is MDHEN and CDR2 SYDVKM. The V gene end was trimmed by 6 bases and the J gene end by 8 bases; junction bases not matched to a gene: 6. The CDR3 is 14 residues long. The CDR3 here is CASRLAGVSDEQFF. CDR3 bases: TGTGCCAGCAGACTAGCGGGAGTGTCGGATGAGCAGTTCTTC.

This chain connects TRBV7-6 to TRBJ2-3; D not certain. Germline values: CDR1 SGHVS, CDR2 FNYEAQ. The V gene lost 2 bases and the J gene lost 3 bases, with 6 bases spanning the gap. The CDR3 covers 13 residues. The CDR3: CASSLPRTDTQYF. CDR3 nucleotide sequence: TGTGCCAGCAGCTTACCCAGAACAGATACGCAGTATTTT.

The chain joins TRBV5-1 to TRBJ2-2; D may be TRBD1 (6 bases). Trimming cost V 5 bases and J 1 base, with 12 bases left between them. The CDR3 spans 15 residues. Germline assignment: CDR1 SGHRS and CDR2 YFSETQ. For the CDR3, the DNA is TGCGCCAGCAGTCCCGGGACATTGAACACCGGGGAGCTGTTTTTT. This gives the protein CASSPGTLNTGELFF.

The chain employs TRBV4-3 and TRBJ1-2; D remains unclear. CDR1 is LGHNA and CDR2 is YSLEER in the germline V gene. Trimming shortened V by 4 bases and J by 7 bases, and 13 bases separated the two germline ends. CDR3 length: 13 residues. CDR3 in DNA: TGCGCCAGCAGCCCCTTTCCGGGATTTGGCTACACCTTC. Translation: CASSPFPGFGYTF.

The V and J genes are TRBV28 and TRBJ1-2; perhaps TRBD1 as D (5 bases). The CDR3 contains 12 residues. With 6 bases removed from V and 8 bases from J, the gap between germline ends came to 13 bases. Germline lookup yields CDR1 MDHEN and CDR2 SYDVKM. The CDR3 loop reads CASSLGRLGYTF. Written as DNA, the CDR3 is TGTGCCAGCAGCCTGGGGCGTTTGGGCTACACCTTC.

The CDR3: CASSPPGTVIYEQYF. The CDR3 DNA sequence: TGTGCCAGCTCACCTCCCGGGACAGTGATATACGAGCAGTACTTC. The chain is built from TRBV18 and TRBJ2-7, with TRBD1 identical over 7 bases. The CDR3 has 15 amino acids. V gave up 3 bases and J gave up 4 bases; unmatched junction bases: 9. The germline gives CDR1 KGHSH, CDR2 LQKENI.

The gene calls are TRBV24-1 and TRBJ1-2; 7 bases align to TRBD1. V lost 11 bases and J lost 1; bases outside the gene matches: 9. The CDR3 is 14 residues long. The germline CDR1 and CDR2 sequences are KGHDR and SFDVKD. The CDR3 spells CASSGTEDNYGYTF. The CDR3 DNA is TGTGCCAGTTCTGGGACAGAAGATAACTATGGCTACACCTTC.

The V gene is TRBV18, the J gene TRBJ1-1, with D possibly matching TRBD1 (6 bases). The CDR3 has 14 amino acids. V lost 5 bases and J 0 bases, leaving 10 bases between the germline ends. Germline V gene data show CDR1 as KGHSH and CDR2 as LQKENI. The DNA of the CDR3 is TGTGCCAGCTCAACGACAGGAGTGAACACTGAAGCTTTCTTT. Protein sequence: CASSTTGVNTEAFF.

This chain uses TRBV30 with TRBJ1-1; perhaps TRBD1 as D (5 bases). The V gene lost 1 base and the J gene lost 5 bases, with 11 bases spanning the gap. CDR1 and CDR2 (germline): GTSNPN, SVGIG (reference sequence). The CDR3 covers 13 residues. The CDR3 is CAWSAFGATEAFF. As DNA, the CDR3 is TGTGCCTGGAGTGCGTTTGGGGCGACTGAAGCTTTCTTT.

This clone showed up just once. The CDR3 coding sequence is TGTGCCAGCAGTTTGGGGGGAGACACTGAAGCTTTCTTT. Protein: CASSLGGDTEAFF. The chain carries TRBV12-3 or TRBV12-4 and TRBJ1-1; possible D gene TRBD1, 5 bases. The length of the CDR3 is 13 residues. V lost 3 bases, J lost 3 bases, and 8 bases lay in between.

The genes are TRBV5-5 and TRBJ1-4; D remains unclear. Germline CDR1 SGHKS, CDR2 YYEKEE (reference sequence). Trimming removed 0 bases from V and 8 bases from J, with 8 bases in between. This CDR3 contains 13 residues. CDR3 sequence (DNA): TGTGCCAGCAGCTTGGTAACAGTAGAAAAACTGTTTTTT. As protein: CASSLVTVEKLFF.